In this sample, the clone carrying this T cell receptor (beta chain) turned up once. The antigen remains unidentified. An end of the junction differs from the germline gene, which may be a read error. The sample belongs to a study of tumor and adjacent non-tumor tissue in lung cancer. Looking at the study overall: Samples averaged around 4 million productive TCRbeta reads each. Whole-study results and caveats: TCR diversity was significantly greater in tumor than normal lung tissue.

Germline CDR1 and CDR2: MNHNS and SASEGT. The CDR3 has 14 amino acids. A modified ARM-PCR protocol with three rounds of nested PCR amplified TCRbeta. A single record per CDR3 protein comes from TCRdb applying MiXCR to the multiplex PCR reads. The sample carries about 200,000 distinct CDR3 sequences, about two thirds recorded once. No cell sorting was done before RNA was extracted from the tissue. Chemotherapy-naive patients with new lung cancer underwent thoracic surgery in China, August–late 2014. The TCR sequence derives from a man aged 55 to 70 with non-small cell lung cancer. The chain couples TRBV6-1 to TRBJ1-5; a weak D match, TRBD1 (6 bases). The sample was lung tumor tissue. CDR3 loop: CASSEWGGNQSQHF. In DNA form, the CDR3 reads TGTGCCAGCAGTGAATGGGGGGGCAATCAGTCCCAGCATTTT.